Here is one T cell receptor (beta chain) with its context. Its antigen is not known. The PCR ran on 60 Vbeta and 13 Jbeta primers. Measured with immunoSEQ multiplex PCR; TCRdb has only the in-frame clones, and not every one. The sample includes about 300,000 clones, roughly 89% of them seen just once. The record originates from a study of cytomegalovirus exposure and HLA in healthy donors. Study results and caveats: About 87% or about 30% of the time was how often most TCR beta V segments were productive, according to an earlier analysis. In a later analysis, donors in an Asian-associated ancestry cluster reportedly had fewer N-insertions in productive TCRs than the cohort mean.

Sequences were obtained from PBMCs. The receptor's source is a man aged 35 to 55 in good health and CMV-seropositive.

The CDR3 DNA sequence: TGTGCCAGCAGCCGACGGACTAGCGGGAGGAACCAAGAGACCCAGTACTTC. Its translation is CASSRRTSGRNQETQYF. The chain is built from TRBV5-4 and TRBJ2-5; 14 bases are a match to TRBD2. CDR1 and CDR2 (germline): SGHNT, YYREEE (reference sequence). V was pared by 4 bases and J by 0 bases, with 5 bases of the junction left unmatched. The CDR3 runs to 17 residues.